A single T cell receptor (beta chain) is shown here with its context. There is no known antigen for this receptor. No much larger clone is present one base from it, and per-base qualities are unavailable. FACS was used to sort CD4+ or CD8+ cells into naive T cells (CD45RA+) and memory T cells (CD45RO+). The T cells used for TCR sequencing were obtained from two healthy control subjects. Unstimulated sorted T cell subsets served as baseline controls for the mixed lymphocyte reactions. Genomic DNA was extracted with the Qiagen DNeasy Blood & Tissue Kit. The record originates from a study of regulatory dendritic cells for organ transplantation (dated by TCRdb to about 2017). Study-wide context: Before and after allostimulation with regulatory or mature dendritic cells, TCRbeta repertoires were sequenced from sorted naive and memory CD4+ and CD8+ T cells.

Deletion took 0 bases off V and 5 bases off J, with a span of 14 bases between the germline ends. The CDR3 has 15 amino acids, counting the end cysteine and phenylalanine. Only CDR3 DNA remains: 45 bases, in frame from the first base. CDR1 SGHTA and CDR2 FQGTGA were looked up in the germline V gene. The TCRbeta CDR3 regions were amplified in a multiplexed two-step PCR with Vbeta-specific forward primers and Jbeta-specific reverse primers. Through the immunoSEQ service, the TCRbeta libraries were run on an Illumina instrument for sequencing. In the paper's pipeline: V, D and J genes were assigned using IMGT annotation, and counts were corrected for multiplex PCR bias using synthetic CDR3 analogues. Repertoire clonality was computed in the immunoSEQ Analyzer as one minus normalized Shannon entropy. Fisher's exact test with Benjamini-Hochberg false discovery rate control was used to define clonal expansion, with two-tailed P<0.01. TCRdb limited this immuneACCESS table to in-frame rearrangements with V and J called. A share of clones is missing; checked studies link under half to unresolved V genes, and the rest is unexplained. D and trimming come from the DNA, and the V and J calls and clone size come from that table. Recorded for this sample are about 34,000 clones; approximately 88% of them occurred a single time. The ten top clones hold under 0.075% of the sample.

What the authors observed across the whole study: Of the resting subsets, the one holding the most alloreactive TCR clonotypes was memory CD8+ T cells. Only a couple of subjects were sequenced, and the authors noted considerable between-individual heterogeneity in the alloreactive memory CD8+ T cell pool. Repertoires were highly diverse in naive CD4+ and CD8+ T cells, less diverse in memory cells, and most oligoclonal in memory CD8+ cells. Allostimulation expanded memory CD8+ clones in both subjects, but regulatory dendritic cells appeared to induce more limited expansion than mature dendritic cells.

This receptor was taken from a human donor in good health. The receptor chain draws on TRBV7-3 and TRBJ2-7, with the D gene not confidently named. Sequenced sample: naive CD4+ T cells from blood. This specimen's cell subset or site label, interpreted: CD45RA+ naive T cells. The CDR3 in this case is CASSLTGRRGDEQYF. The DNA sequence reads TGTGCCAGCAGCTTAACAGGCCGTCGCGGAGACGAGCAGTACTTC.